The 10 T cell receptor beta chains below were found in one sample sequenced in a study of shared clonotypes between healthy human individuals (dated by TCRdb to the early 2020s). The library was made by the immunoSEQ multiplex PCR assay. TCRdb provides this immuneACCESS table in a form limited to in-frame rearrangements. Some clones are lacking; in checked studies, under half of them reflect an unresolved V gene, and why the rest are absent is not known. The sample profile shows about half a million clones; approximately 77% of them were found once. The ten most abundant clones make up approximately 12% of the sample. The sample consisted of PBMCs. These receptors were collected from a woman aged 35 to 49 in good health. Some clones in this sample may be carry-over from other donors' samples.

The V gene is TRBV28, the J gene TRBJ2-1, with 13 bases identical to TRBD2. CDR1 and CDR2 (germline): MDHEN, SYDVKM. The CDR3 is 14 amino acids. Trimming took 9 bases from V and 4 from J; bases not matched to a gene: 3. The CDR3 DNA follows: TGTGCCAGTGGGACTAGCGGGAATTACAATGAGCAGTTCTTC. This gives the protein CASGTSGNYNEQFF.

Details on this clone: This CDR3 is also generated by other DNA sequences in the sample. This rearrangement joins TRBV14 to TRBJ1-2, with no clear D. Germline V gives CDR1 SGHDN, CDR2 FVKESK. CDR3 size: 12 residues. The V end was cut by 0 bases, the J end by 8 bases, with 7 bases between. The CDR3 loop reads CASSQDRVGYTF. CDR3 nucleotides: TGTGCCAGCAGCCAAGATCGGGTCGGCTACACCTTC.

Points on this clone: A read error is likely here: a far larger clone is one base away. The chain combines TRBV30 with TRBJ1-1; possibly TRBD1 for D (5 bases). The V gene's germline CDR1 is GTSNPN and CDR2 SVGIG (reference sequence). The V end lost 0 bases, the J end lost 11 bases, and 10 bases lay between the germline ends. The CDR3 contains 11 residues. The CDR3 coding sequence is TGTGCCTGGAGTGTACACAGGACCGCTTTCTTT. It encodes CAWSVHRTAFF.

This rearrangement joins TRBV7-3 to TRBJ2-2; 11 bases fit TRBD2. V shed 0 bases, J shed 6 bases, and the junction held 3 bases outside the gene matches. CDR1 and CDR2 (germline): SGHTA, FQGTGA. The CDR3 is made up of 16 amino acids. CDR3 in DNA: TGTGCCAGCAGCTTAACGTTACTAGCGGGAGCCGGGGAGCTGTTTTTT. Translating gives CASSLTLLAGAGELFF.

The chain joins TRBV7-3 to TRBJ2-1, with D perhaps TRBD2 (5 bases). The CDR3 runs to 14 residues. Germline assignment: CDR1 SGHTA and CDR2 FQGTGA. The V end lost 4 bases, the J end lost 6 bases, and 13 bases lay between the germline ends. CDR3 bases: TGTGCCAGCAGCTCGGAGGCAATTGGCAATGAGCAGTTCTTC. Translated, it gives CASSSEAIGNEQFF. Together with reference TRBV7-3 and TRBJ2-1, the CDR3 gives the full variable domain: GAGVSQTPSNKVTEKGKYVELRCDPISGHTALYWYRQSLGQGPEFLIYFQGTGAADDSGLPNDRFFAVRPEGSVSTLKIQRTERGDSAVYLCASSSEAIGNEQFFGPGTRLTVL.

This sequence joins TRBV5-6 and TRBJ2-7; D not resolved. Germline V CDR1 and CDR2: SGHDT, YYEEEE. V dropped 4 bases and J dropped 4 bases, with 9 bases sitting between them. This CDR3 has 12 residues. The CDR3: CASSLDRYEQYF. CDR3 DNA sequence: TGTGCCAGCAGCCTCGACCGGTACGAGCAGTACTTC.

V and J are TRBV7-8 and TRBJ1-1; 8 bases align to TRBD1. Germline-derived CDR1 and CDR2 are SGHVS and FQNEAQ. This CDR3 contains 16 residues. The J segment lost 5 bases and the V segment lost 0 bases, leaving 8 bases of the junction unmatched. Here the CDR3 reads CASSLARQGRGTEAFF. CDR3 DNA sequence: TGTGCCAGCAGCTTAGCGAGACAGGGGCGGGGGACTGAAGCTTTCTTT.

A note on this clone: This clone may be a read error of a much larger clone one base away. Other DNA sequences in the same sample also yield this CDR3. The chain employs TRBV9 and TRBJ2-1; D unresolved. CDR1 is SGDLS and CDR2 is YYNGEE in the germline V gene. CDR3 length: 9 residues. Trimming took off 8 bases at V and 5 bases at J, with 2 bases between the two ends. The CDR3: CASNNEQFF. Written as DNA, the CDR3 is TGTGCCAGTAACAATGAGCAGTTCTTC. The whole variable domain, filled in from reference TRBV9 and TRBJ2-1, reads DSGVTQTPKHLITATGQRVTLRCSPRSGDLSVYWYQQSLDQGLQFLIQYYNGEERAKGNILERFSAQQFPDLHSELNLSSLELGDSALYFCASNNEQFFGPGTRLTVL.

The chain joins TRBV10-2 to TRBJ2-7; 8 bases are a match to TRBD2. The CDR3 runs 17 residues. Germline V gives CDR1 WSHSY, CDR2 SAAADI. J gave up 6 bases and V 10 bases, and 23 bases lay outside the gene matches. DNA of the CDR3: TGCGCCACCAAGTCCCCAATCTCCGGGACTAGACTTTTCGAGCAGTACTTC. Its protein product is CATKSPISGTRLFEQYF.

The chain combines TRBV7-8 with TRBJ2-1; D may be TRBD2 (6 bases). V dropped 5 bases and J dropped 8 bases, with 22 bases sitting between them. Germline CDR1 and CDR2: SGHVS and FQNEAQ. The CDR3 contains 16 residues. DNA of the CDR3: TGTGCCAGCAGCCCAAGGAGGGCTGGGGAAGGGGATGAGCAGTTCTTC. It codes for CASSPRRAGEGDEQFF.